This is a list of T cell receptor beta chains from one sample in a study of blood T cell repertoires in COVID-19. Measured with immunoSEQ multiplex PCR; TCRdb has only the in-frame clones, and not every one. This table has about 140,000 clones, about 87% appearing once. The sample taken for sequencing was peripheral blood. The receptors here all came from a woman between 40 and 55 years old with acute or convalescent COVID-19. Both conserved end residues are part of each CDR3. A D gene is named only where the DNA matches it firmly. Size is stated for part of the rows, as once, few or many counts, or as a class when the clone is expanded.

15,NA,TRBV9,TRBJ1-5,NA,CASSVGPDSNQPQHF,TGTGCCAGCAGCGTAGGGCCAGATAGCAATCAGCCCCAGCATTTT
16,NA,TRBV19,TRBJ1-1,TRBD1,CASSDGTGRRSTEAFF,TGTGCCAGTAGTGACGGGACAGGGCGGAGGAGCACTGAAGCTTTCTTT
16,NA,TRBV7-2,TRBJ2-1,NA,CASSLVGTGVGNEQFF,TGTGCCAGCAGCTTAGTGGGAACGGGGGTGGGAAATGAGCAGTTCTTC
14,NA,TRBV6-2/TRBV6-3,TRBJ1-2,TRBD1,CASSLSQGAHSYTF,TGTGCCAGCAGCCTTTCACAGGGGGCGCATAGCTACACCTTC
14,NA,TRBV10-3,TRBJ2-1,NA,CATAPQAGNNEQFF,TGTGCCACCGCGCCTCAAGCGGGTAACAATGAGCAGTTCTTC
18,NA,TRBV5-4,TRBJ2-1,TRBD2,CASSLEPGLAGGVDEQFF,TGTGCCAGCAGCTTGGAGCCGGGACTAGCGGGGGGCGTGGATGAGCAGTTCTTC
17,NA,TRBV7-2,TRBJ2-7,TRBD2,CASSLAMGGRVHYEQYF,TGTGCCAGCAGCTTAGCGATGGGCGGGAGGGTGCACTACGAGCAGTACTTC
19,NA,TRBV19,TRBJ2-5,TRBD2,CASSIEVGGLAGGRETQYF,TGTGCCAGTAGTATAGAAGTCGGGGGACTAGCGGGGGGGCGAGAGACCCAGTACTTC
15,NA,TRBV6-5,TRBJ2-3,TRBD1,CASRPRDRATDTQYF,TGTGCCAGCAGACCGCGGGACAGGGCCACAGATACGCAGTATTTT
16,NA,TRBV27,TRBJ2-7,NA,CASSLKGASATYEQYF,TGTGCCAGCAGTTTAAAGGGAGCTAGCGCAACCTACGAGCAGTACTTC
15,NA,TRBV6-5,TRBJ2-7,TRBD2,CASSPGLAGAYEQYF,TGTGCCAGCAGTCCGGGACTAGCGGGGGCCTACGAGCAGTACTTC
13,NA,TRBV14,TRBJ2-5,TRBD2,CASSSSGRETQYF,TGTGCCAGCAGCTCTAGCGGTCGAGAGACCCAGTACTTC
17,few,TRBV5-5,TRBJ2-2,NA,CASSLGRGTLGTGELFF,TGTGCCAGCAGCTTGGGTCGCGGGACCCTGGGCACCGGGGAGCTGTTTTTT
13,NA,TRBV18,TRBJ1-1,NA,CASSGQVDTEAFF,TGTGCCAGCTCAGGGCAGGTCGACACTGAAGCTTTCTTT
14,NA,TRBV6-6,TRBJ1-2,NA,CASSYSNREGGYTF,TGTGCCAGCAGTTACTCGAACAGGGAGGGCGGCTACACCTTC
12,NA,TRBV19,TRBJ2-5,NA,CASSSRRGTQYF,TGTGCCAGTAGTAGTAGAAGAGGGACCCAGTACTTC
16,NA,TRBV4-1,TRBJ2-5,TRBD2,CASSQEGLAGMETQYF,TGCGCCAGCAGCCAAGAAGGACTAGCGGGGATGGAGACCCAGTACTTC
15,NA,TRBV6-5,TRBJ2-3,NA,CASSSDWGLTDTQYF,TGTGCCAGCAGTTCCGACTGGGGCTTGACAGATACGCAGTATTTT
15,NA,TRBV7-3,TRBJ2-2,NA,CASSSQSGVTGELFF,TGTGCCAGCAGCTCCCAATCCGGGGTGACCGGGGAGCTGTTTTTT
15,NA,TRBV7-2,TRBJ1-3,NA,CASSPTGSSGNTIYF,TGTGCCAGCAGCCCCACGGGTTCCTCTGGAAACACCATATATTTT